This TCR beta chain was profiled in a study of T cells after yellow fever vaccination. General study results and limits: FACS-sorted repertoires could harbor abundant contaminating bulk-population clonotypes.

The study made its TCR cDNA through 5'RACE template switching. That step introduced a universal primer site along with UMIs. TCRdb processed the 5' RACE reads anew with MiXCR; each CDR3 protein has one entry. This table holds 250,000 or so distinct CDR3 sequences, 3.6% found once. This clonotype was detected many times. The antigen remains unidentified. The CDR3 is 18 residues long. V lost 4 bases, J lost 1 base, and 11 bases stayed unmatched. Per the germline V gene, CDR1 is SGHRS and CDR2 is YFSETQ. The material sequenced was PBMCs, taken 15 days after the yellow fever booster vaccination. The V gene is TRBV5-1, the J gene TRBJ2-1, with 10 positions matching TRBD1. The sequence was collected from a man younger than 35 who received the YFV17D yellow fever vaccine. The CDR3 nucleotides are TGCGCCAGCAGCCTCGGGACAGGGGATACGTGGTCCTACAATGAGCAGTTCTTC. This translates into CASSLGTGDTWSYNEQFF.